This T cell receptor beta chain stems from a study of beta chain features in type 1 diabetes (dated by TCRdb to 2016 to 2019). Regarding the research as a whole: Mean age, gender distribution, total cell number and subset yield were not different between patients and healthy donors. A total of about 100 million sorted cells were examined across all samples, and RNA yield correlated strongly with the number of cells per subset. In the study, recently diagnosed type 1 diabetes patients and matched healthy donors were compared on the TCRB repertoires of their sorted circulating CD4+ T cell subsets. Naive and central memory subsets were obtained from all 30 or so donors, but regulatory and stem cell-like memory subsets were isolated from only 8 patients and 8 healthy donors.

The entire isolated RNA was reverse transcribed using the High Capacity cDNA Reverse Transcription Kit, and thus expressed TCRB transcripts were sequenced. Deep immunoSEQ sequencing was applied to naive, central memory and regulatory T cell samples, giving an average of roughly 3.3 million total reads per sample. Sorted cells were lysed in RLT buffer, and RNA was extracted using DNase-treated RNeasy Micro or Mini kits according to cell number. Each cell subset was processed on its own to prevent cross-contamination, while patient and healthy donor samples were processed together. The immunoSEQ multiplex PCR was used to amplify TCRB sequences from cDNA, generating 87-bp fragments that spanned the CDR3 region. Sequencing of the amplicons was done on the Illumina HiSeq platform. In the source study's methods: PCR bias was computationally corrected using synthetic template baselines, reads within Hamming distance 2 were collapsed, and singletons that could not be merged were discarded. Reads were aligned against IMGT so that V, D and J genes, CDR3 length and insertions or deletions at six rearrangement sites could be assigned. Within each subset, clonotype counts were normalized to the number of sorted cells before true diversity and Gini coefficients were calculated with the tcR R package. Repertoire sharing was quantified using the overlap coefficient calculated on TCRB nucleotide sequences. Out-of-frame TCRB sequences from naive cells were analyzed as a proxy for the pre-selection repertoire. TCRdb limited this immuneACCESS table to in-frame rearrangements with V and J called. A share of clones is missing; checked studies link under half to unresolved V genes, and the rest is unexplained. V and J calls and clone size are given by that table; D and trimming were obtained from the DNA. For this sample there are 400,000 to 550,000 clones; about 10% appear just once. 0.04% to 0.05% of the sample rests with the top ten.

The junction shows trimming of 1 base on V and 7 bases on J, plus 10 bases between the germline ends. From the cysteine through the phenylalanine, the CDR3 covers 13 amino acids. CDR3 DNA is the only sequence kept; it has 39 bases, read in frame from the first base. CDR1 is given as SEHNR and CDR2 as FQNEAQ, both from the germline V gene (reference sequence). A single peripheral blood draw of about 120 mL on average was collected from each donor into heparinised tubes. A BD FACSAria II and a panel including CD45RO, CCR7, CD25, CD127, CD95 and CD27 were used to sort naive, central memory, regulatory and stem cell-like memory CD4+ T cells. Purity was above 95% for every sorted population. Right away, PBMCs were isolated by Lymphoprep density gradient centrifugation and were stained directly, with no culture step. Samples were stained and sorted in pairs, with one healthy donor and one patient per experiment, so that batch effects were minimized.

This clone was observed a handful of times. Its cognate antigen has yet to be identified. No base qualities exist here, and no much larger clone lies one base off it. General study outcomes and caveats: At VDJ recombination sites, patients with type 1 diabetes made fewer insertions and deleted more nucleotides, a pattern implying thymic rearrangement abnormalities. In all four CD4+ subsets, TCRB CDR3 length was moderately but significantly shorter in type 1 diabetes patients. Naive, central memory and regulatory TCRB repertoires appeared to be more similar among patients than among healthy donors. Shorter templates might have been favored by PCR, but patient and control samples were amplified and corrected together, so both groups would have been affected equally by any skew. HLA sub-analyses involved small numbers of individuals, so any influence of HLA type on TCRB rearrangement remained unresolved. Because cDNA rather than genomic DNA was sequenced, highly expressing activated cells could have been over-represented, although no difference in activation and CD3 levels was found between groups.

The chain is assembled from TRBV7-9 and TRBJ1-2; a tentative D call is TRBD1 (6 bases match). The clonotype was recovered from a woman aged 18-29 years in good health. Sequenced material: naive CD4+ T cells from blood. The cell subset or site label, as the study defines it: true naive CD4+ T cells. In nucleotide form, the sequence is TGTGCCAGCAGCTTAGAAGACAGGCGTGGCTACACCTTC. This translates into CASSLEDRRGYTF.